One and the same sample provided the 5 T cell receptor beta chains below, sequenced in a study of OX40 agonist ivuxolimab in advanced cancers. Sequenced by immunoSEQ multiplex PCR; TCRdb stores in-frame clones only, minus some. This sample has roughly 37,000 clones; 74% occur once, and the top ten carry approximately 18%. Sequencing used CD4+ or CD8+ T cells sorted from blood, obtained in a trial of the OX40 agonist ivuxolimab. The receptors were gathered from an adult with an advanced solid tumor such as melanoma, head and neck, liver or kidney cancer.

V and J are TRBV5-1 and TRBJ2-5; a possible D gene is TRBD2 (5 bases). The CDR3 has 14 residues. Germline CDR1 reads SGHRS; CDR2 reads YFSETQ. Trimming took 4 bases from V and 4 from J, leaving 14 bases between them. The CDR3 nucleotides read TGCGCCAGCAGCACGTTCCGGGAACGAGAGACCCAGTACTTC. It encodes CASSTFRERETQYF.

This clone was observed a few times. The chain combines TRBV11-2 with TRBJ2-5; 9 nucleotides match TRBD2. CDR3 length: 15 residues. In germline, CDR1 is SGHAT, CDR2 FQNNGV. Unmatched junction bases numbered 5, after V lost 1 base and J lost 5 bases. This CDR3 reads CASSLGAGGRETQYF. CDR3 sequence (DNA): TGTGCCAGCAGCTTAGGAGCGGGGGGAAGGGAGACCCAGTACTTC. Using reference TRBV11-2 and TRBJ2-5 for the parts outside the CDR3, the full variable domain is EAGVAQSPRYKIIEKRQSVAFWCNPISGHATLYWYQQILGQGPKLLIQFQNNGVVDDSQLPKDRFSAERLKGVDSTLKIQPAKLEDSAVYLCASSLGAGGRETQYFGPGTRLLVL.

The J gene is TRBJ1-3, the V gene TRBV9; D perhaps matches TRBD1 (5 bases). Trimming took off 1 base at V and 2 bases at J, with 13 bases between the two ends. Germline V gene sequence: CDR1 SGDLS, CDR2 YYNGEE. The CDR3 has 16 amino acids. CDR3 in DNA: TGTGCCAGCAGCGTACAGGGCACTTCGACTGGAAACACCATATATTTT. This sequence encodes CASSVQGTSTGNTIYF.

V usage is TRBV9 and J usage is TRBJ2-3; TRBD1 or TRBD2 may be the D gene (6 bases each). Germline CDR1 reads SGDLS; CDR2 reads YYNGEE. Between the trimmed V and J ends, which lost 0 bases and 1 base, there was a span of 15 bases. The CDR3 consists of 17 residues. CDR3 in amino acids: CASSVDPQGGRTDTQYF. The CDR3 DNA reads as TGTGCCAGCAGCGTAGATCCCCAAGGGGGGCGCACAGATACGCAGTATTTT.

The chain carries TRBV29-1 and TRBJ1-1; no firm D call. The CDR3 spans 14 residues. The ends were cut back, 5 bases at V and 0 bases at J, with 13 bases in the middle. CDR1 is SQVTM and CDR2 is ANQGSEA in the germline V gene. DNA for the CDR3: TGCAGCGTTCTAACACGAACCTTGAACACTGAAGCTTTCTTT. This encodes CSVLTRTLNTEAFF.